A selection of T cell receptor beta chains follows, all from one sample in a study of human T cells and chemical hapten exposure. TCRdb reanalysed the RACE reads using MiXCR and keeps one entry per CDR3 protein. The data contain more than 65,000 distinct CDR3 sequences, around a tenth of them seen just once; the ten biggest clones take up roughly 1.4%. This specimen consisted of whole blood, obtained in connection with sensitization to the hapten diphenylcyclopropenone (DPC). These receptors were obtained from a woman aged 50 to 65 with alopecia areata. Some clones in this sample may be carry-over from other donors' samples. Each CDR3 is given with its conserved first and last residue. A D gene is named only where the DNA matches it firmly. A row's size may be missing; if present it is once, few, many or a size class.

abundance: few
d_gene: NA
v_gene: TRBV12-3/TRBV12-4
j_gene: TRBJ1-1
CDR3nt: TGTGCCAGCAGTCCACAGGTAATGAACACTGAAGCTTTCTTT
CDR3aa: CASSPQVMNTEAFF

abundance: many
d_gene: NA
v_gene: TRBV12-3/TRBV12-4
j_gene: TRBJ1-3
CDR3nt: TGTGCCAGCAGTTTTGGAGGGGCCCTGGGGCAAAACACCATATATTTT
CDR3aa: CASSFGGALGQNTIYF

abundance: NA
d_gene: NA
v_gene: TRBV29-1
j_gene: TRBJ1-1
CDR3nt: TGCAGCGTTGAAGAGACAGCGAACACTGAAGCTTTCTTT
CDR3aa: CSVEETANTEAFF

abundance: few
d_gene: NA
v_gene: TRBV20-1
j_gene: TRBJ2-3
CDR3nt: TGCAGTGCTGATAGCAGCACAGATACGCAGTATTTT
CDR3aa: CSADSSTDTQYF

abundance: NA
d_gene: NA
v_gene: TRBV12-3/TRBV12-4
j_gene: TRBJ1-3
CDR3nt: TGTGCCAGCAGCCCCCGGGGGCCAGGAAACACCATATATTTT
CDR3aa: CASSPRGPGNTIYF

abundance: many
d_gene: NA
v_gene: TRBV6-2/TRBV6-3
j_gene: TRBJ1-1
CDR3nt: TGTGCCAGCAGTTTTCAACAGGGCGGTGGAACTGAAGCTTTCTTT
CDR3aa: CASSFQQGGGTEAFF

abundance: few
d_gene: NA
v_gene: TRBV6-1
j_gene: TRBJ2-2
CDR3nt: TGTGCCAGCAGTGAAGTCAGGGGGAACACCGGGGAGCTGTTTTTT
CDR3aa: CASSEVRGNTGELFF

abundance: few
d_gene: TRBD2
v_gene: TRBV7-9
j_gene: TRBJ2-1
CDR3nt: TGTGCCAGCAGCTTAAGGGTAGCGGGAGGCAGCTCCTACAATGAGCAGTTCTTC
CDR3aa: CASSLRVAGGSSYNEQFF

abundance: few
d_gene: TRBD1
v_gene: TRBV11-2
j_gene: TRBJ1-4
CDR3nt: TGTGCCAGCAGCTACCAGGGGGCTTCGGAAAAACTGTTTTTT
CDR3aa: CASSYQGASEKLFF

abundance: many
d_gene: TRBD1
v_gene: TRBV7-9
j_gene: TRBJ1-3
CDR3nt: TGTGCCATTTCTCAAGGGGGGACAGGGAGAGACGGAAACACCATATATTTT
CDR3aa: CAISQGGTGRDGNTIYF

abundance: NA
d_gene: TRBD2
v_gene: TRBV7-3
j_gene: TRBJ2-2
CDR3nt: TGTGCCAGCAGCTCAGCGGGAGGGAGCACCGGGGAGCTGTTTTTT
CDR3aa: CASSSAGGSTGELFF

abundance: few
d_gene: NA
v_gene: TRBV29-1
j_gene: TRBJ2-7
CDR3nt: TGCAGCGTTGCCGCGGGAATCTACGAGCAGTACTTC
CDR3aa: CSVAAGIYEQYF

abundance: many
d_gene: TRBD1
v_gene: TRBV27
j_gene: TRBJ1-6
CDR3nt: TGTGCCAGCAGTGATTCACAGGGGTCTGGCTATAATTCACCCCTCCACTTT
CDR3aa: CASSDSQGSGYNSPLHF

abundance: many
d_gene: NA
v_gene: TRBV11-3
j_gene: TRBJ1-1
CDR3nt: TGTGCCAGCAGTGAGAGGGCCCCCAGCACTGAAGCTTTCTTT
CDR3aa: CASSERAPSTEAFF

abundance: NA
d_gene: TRBD1
v_gene: TRBV7-2
j_gene: TRBJ1-5
CDR3nt: TGTGCCAGCAGCTTGACAGGGAAGCAGCCCCAGCATTTT
CDR3aa: CASSLTGKQPQHF

abundance: NA
d_gene: NA
v_gene: TRBV24-1
j_gene: TRBJ2-3
CDR3nt: TGTGCCACCAGTGATTCTCCAGGTCGCGGTACGCAGTATTTT
CDR3aa: CATSDSPGRGTQYF

abundance: few
d_gene: NA
v_gene: TRBV30
j_gene: TRBJ1-5
CDR3nt: TGTGCCTGGAGTGTATTGAACACCAATCAGCCCCAGCATTTT
CDR3aa: CAWSVLNTNQPQHF

abundance: few
d_gene: NA
v_gene: TRBV28
j_gene: TRBJ1-2
CDR3nt: TGTGCCAGCAGGGCAACAGGGCCCTTTGGCTACACCTTC
CDR3aa: CASRATGPFGYTF

abundance: many
d_gene: TRBD1
v_gene: TRBV18
j_gene: TRBJ1-1
CDR3nt: TGTGCCAGCTCCTGGGACAGTATGAACACTGAAGCTTTCTTT
CDR3aa: CASSWDSMNTEAFF

abundance: NA
d_gene: NA
v_gene: TRBV29-1
j_gene: TRBJ2-1
CDR3nt: TGCAGCGTTGTCCTTAGATTCGGGACCTACAATGAGCAGTTCTTC
CDR3aa: CSVVLRFGTYNEQFF

abundance: many
d_gene: NA
v_gene: TRBV4-3
j_gene: TRBJ1-1
CDR3nt: TGCGCCAGCAGCCTTACAGAAAACACTGAAGCTTTCTTT
CDR3aa: CASSLTENTEAFF

abundance: few
d_gene: NA
v_gene: TRBV20-1
j_gene: TRBJ1-1
CDR3nt: TGCAGTGCCAAAACCCGGCAGGTCGCTTTCTTT
CDR3aa: CSAKTRQVAFF

abundance: many
d_gene: TRBD1
v_gene: TRBV28
j_gene: TRBJ1-5
CDR3nt: TGTGCCAGCAGTTCATTCGCAGGGACAGTGTCAAATCAGCCCCAGCATTTT
CDR3aa: CASSSFAGTVSNQPQHF

abundance: few
d_gene: NA
v_gene: TRBV28
j_gene: TRBJ1-5
CDR3nt: TGTGCCAGCAGTTCCGGGGGGGCGGGTCAGCCCCAGCATTTT
CDR3aa: CASSSGGAGQPQHF

abundance: NA
d_gene: NA
v_gene: TRBV7-6
j_gene: TRBJ2-7
CDR3nt: TGTGCCAGCAGCTCCGGGCATTCCTACGAGCAGTACTTC
CDR3aa: CASSSGHSYEQYF

abundance: NA
d_gene: TRBD2
v_gene: TRBV29-1
j_gene: TRBJ2-3
CDR3nt: TGCAGCGCCGCCCGACAGGCGGGGGGAGATACGCAGTATTTT
CDR3aa: CSAARQAGGDTQYF

abundance: NA
d_gene: TRBD1
v_gene: TRBV6-1
j_gene: TRBJ1-5
CDR3nt: TGTGCCAGCAGTGAAGGACAGGGGTTTCAGCCCCAGCATTTT
CDR3aa: CASSEGQGFQPQHF

abundance: NA
d_gene: NA
v_gene: TRBV6-2/TRBV6-3
j_gene: TRBJ1-5
CDR3nt: TGTGCCAGCAGTTATACCGGGGGCACTCAGCCCCAGCATTTT
CDR3aa: CASSYTGGTQPQHF

abundance: few
d_gene: NA
v_gene: TRBV20-1
j_gene: TRBJ2-1
CDR3nt: TGCAGTGCTAGAATCCAGTCCAACTACAATGAGCAGTTCTTC
CDR3aa: CSARIQSNYNEQFF

abundance: few
d_gene: TRBD2
v_gene: TRBV20-1
j_gene: TRBJ2-7
CDR3nt: TGCAGTGCCTCCCCCCCGACTAGCGGGAGGGCCCTCCTCTACGAGCAGTACTTC
CDR3aa: CSASPPTSGRALLYEQYF

abundance: few
d_gene: NA
v_gene: TRBV6-2/TRBV6-3
j_gene: TRBJ2-7
CDR3nt: TGTGCCAGCAGTTTGGGCCGCGTCTCCTACGAGCAGTACTTC
CDR3aa: CASSLGRVSYEQYF

abundance: few
d_gene: NA
v_gene: TRBV5-1
j_gene: TRBJ2-7
CDR3nt: TGCGCCAGCAGCTTGGTCGGGAGCTCCTACGAGCAGTACTTC
CDR3aa: CASSLVGSSYEQYF

abundance: few
d_gene: TRBD1
v_gene: TRBV7-2
j_gene: TRBJ2-7
CDR3nt: TGTGCCAGCAGCGCCACAGGGGGTGAGCAGTACTTC
CDR3aa: CASSATGGEQYF

abundance: few
d_gene: NA
v_gene: TRBV6-1
j_gene: TRBJ2-7
CDR3nt: TGTGCCAGCAGTGTACTAGACGAGCAGTACTTC
CDR3aa: CASSVLDEQYF

abundance: NA
d_gene: NA
v_gene: TRBV12-3/TRBV12-4
j_gene: TRBJ1-4
CDR3nt: TGTGCCAGCAGTTTAGCGGGTTTGGGTGAACTGTTTTTT
CDR3aa: CASSLAGLGELFF

abundance: few
d_gene: NA
v_gene: TRBV20-1
j_gene: TRBJ1-4
CDR3nt: TGCAGTGCCCCGGACGGAACCCACAAAGGACTGTTTTTT
CDR3aa: CSAPDGTHKGLFF

abundance: few
d_gene: NA
v_gene: TRBV28
j_gene: TRBJ2-7
CDR3nt: TGTGCCAGCAGTTTGATGTACTACGAGCAGTACTTC
CDR3aa: CASSLMYYEQYF

abundance: few
d_gene: NA
v_gene: TRBV20-1
j_gene: TRBJ2-5
CDR3nt: TGCAGTGCTGTTAGGGACCGCTACCAAGAGACCCAGTACTTC
CDR3aa: CSAVRDRYQETQYF

abundance: few
d_gene: TRBD2
v_gene: TRBV9
j_gene: TRBJ2-1
CDR3nt: TGTGCCAGCAGCGTAGTCTCCAGCGGGGGGAATGAGCAGTTCTTC
CDR3aa: CASSVVSSGGNEQFF

abundance: few
d_gene: TRBD1
v_gene: TRBV12-3/TRBV12-4
j_gene: TRBJ1-2
CDR3nt: TGTGCCAGCAGCGGGACAGGGCACGGCTACACCTTC
CDR3aa: CASSGTGHGYTF

abundance: NA
d_gene: TRBD1
v_gene: TRBV6-2/TRBV6-3
j_gene: TRBJ1-5
CDR3nt: TGTGCCAGCAGGAGGACAGGGAGCAATCAGCCCCAGCATTTT
CDR3aa: CASRRTGSNQPQHF

abundance: many
d_gene: NA
v_gene: TRBV5-1
j_gene: TRBJ2-6
CDR3nt: TGCGCCAGCAGCCCCGGACTCCGCCCTGGGGCCAACGTCCTGACTTTC
CDR3aa: CASSPGLRPGANVLTF

abundance: few
d_gene: NA
v_gene: TRBV11-2
j_gene: TRBJ2-5
CDR3nt: TGTGCCAGCAGCCACCAAGACAGCCGCCGGGGAGAGACCCAGTACTTC
CDR3aa: CASSHQDSRRGETQYF

abundance: many
d_gene: TRBD1
v_gene: TRBV10-3
j_gene: TRBJ1-2
CDR3nt: TGTGCCATCAGCCCAGGGGGTGGAGGCTACACCTTC
CDR3aa: CAISPGGGGYTF

abundance: NA
d_gene: NA
v_gene: TRBV21-1
j_gene: TRBJ1-5
CDR3nt: TGTGCCGGCAGCAAAGAGAAGGAGGGCGATCAGCCCCAGCATTTT
CDR3aa: CAGSKEKEGDQPQHF

abundance: NA
d_gene: TRBD1
v_gene: TRBV10-2
j_gene: TRBJ1-4
CDR3nt: TGCGCGTCCGGGACAGGGGGCGAAAAACTGTTTTTT
CDR3aa: CASGTGGEKLFF

abundance: NA
d_gene: NA
v_gene: TRBV7-2
j_gene: TRBJ2-1
CDR3nt: TGTGCCAGCAGCTTAGGGTGGAACAATGAGCAGTTCTTC
CDR3aa: CASSLGWNNEQFF

abundance: few
d_gene: TRBD1
v_gene: TRBV4-2
j_gene: TRBJ1-4
CDR3nt: TGTGCCAGCAGCCAGCACGACAGGGCCGCTAATGAAAAACTGTTTTTT
CDR3aa: CASSQHDRAANEKLFF

abundance: NA
d_gene: NA
v_gene: TRBV6-2/TRBV6-3
j_gene: TRBJ1-5
CDR3nt: TGTGCCAGCAGACTCTCAGGAGGTGATCAGCCCCAGCATTTT
CDR3aa: CASRLSGGDQPQHF

abundance: many
d_gene: NA
v_gene: TRBV29-1
j_gene: TRBJ2-3
CDR3nt: TGCAGCGCCAAGCGAGGGACCACGAGCACAGATACGCAGTATTTT
CDR3aa: CSAKRGTTSTDTQYF

abundance: few
d_gene: TRBD2
v_gene: TRBV9
j_gene: TRBJ2-1
CDR3nt: TGTGCCAGCAGCCCCCGAGTAGCGGGAGGGGGTTACAATGAGCAGTTCTTC
CDR3aa: CASSPRVAGGGYNEQFF

abundance: NA
d_gene: NA
v_gene: TRBV14
j_gene: TRBJ2-2
CDR3nt: TGTGCCAGCAGCCGGGACTTCACCGGGGAGCTGTTTTTT
CDR3aa: CASSRDFTGELFF

abundance: NA
d_gene: NA
v_gene: TRBV29-1
j_gene: TRBJ2-3
CDR3nt: TGCAGCGTTGAGGGGCTGTTCACAGATACGCAGTATTTT
CDR3aa: CSVEGLFTDTQYF

abundance: few
d_gene: TRBD1
v_gene: TRBV3-1
j_gene: TRBJ2-5
CDR3nt: TGTGCCAGCAGCCAAGTAGGGACAGGGCTAGAGACCCAGTACTTC
CDR3aa: CASSQVGTGLETQYF

abundance: few
d_gene: NA
v_gene: TRBV4-1
j_gene: TRBJ1-5
CDR3nt: TGCGCCAGCAGCCAATTGAATAATCAGCCCCAGCATTTT
CDR3aa: CASSQLNNQPQHF

abundance: NA
d_gene: TRBD2
v_gene: TRBV6-5
j_gene: TRBJ2-1
CDR3nt: TGTGCCAGCAGCCTTAGCGGGAGGATGGGCAATGAGCAGTTCTTC
CDR3aa: CASSLSGRMGNEQFF

abundance: many
d_gene: NA
v_gene: TRBV5-4
j_gene: TRBJ2-5
CDR3nt: TGTGCCAGCAACCCTACAGGGTGGGAGACCCAGTACTTC
CDR3aa: CASNPTGWETQYF

abundance: few
d_gene: NA
v_gene: TRBV9
j_gene: TRBJ2-5
CDR3nt: TGTGCCAGCAGCGTAAGGGGGGTAGAACAAGAGACCCAGTACTTC
CDR3aa: CASSVRGVEQETQYF

abundance: NA
d_gene: NA
v_gene: TRBV20-1
j_gene: TRBJ2-7
CDR3nt: TGCAGTGCTCTGGCCTCGAGCTCCTACGAGCAGTACTTC
CDR3aa: CSALASSSYEQYF

abundance: many
d_gene: NA
v_gene: TRBV2
j_gene: TRBJ2-1
CDR3nt: TGTGCCAGCAGTGACGCAGGCAATGAGCAGTTCTTC
CDR3aa: CASSDAGNEQFF